The rows below give T cell receptor beta chains drawn from one sample of a study of T-cell memory formation after mild COVID-19. Via MiXCR, TCRdb re-called the 5' RACE reads, giving one row per CDR3 protein. The repertoire has some 210,000 distinct CDR3 sequences, around 17% of them found once; the top ten carry around 2.4%. The sample consisted of PBMCs or a T cell subset sorted from them (not recorded which). Every receptor here comes from an adult woman who had mild COVID-19 (a few samples of this study predate the infection). Cell type and time point are not known. Each CDR3 is given with its conserved first and last residue. A D gene is named only where the DNA matches it firmly. Clone sizes are given selectively: once, few, many, or a class where the clone is expanded.

TRBV11-2,TRBJ2-2,many,-,TGTGCCAGCAGCTTATTCACCGGGGAGCTGTTTTTT,CASSLFTGELFF
TRBV27,TRBJ1-2,-,-,TGTGCCAGCAGTTGGAGGATGTCTAACTATGGCTACACCTTC,CASSWRMSNYGYTF
TRBV5-1,TRBJ2-3,many,TRBD1,TGCGCCAGCAGCTTGAATACAGGGGGAACAGATACGCAGTATTTT,CASSLNTGGTDTQYF
TRBV29-1,TRBJ2-3,-,-,TGCAGCACTTCCCGAAGCACAGATACGCAGTATTTT,CSTSRSTDTQYF
TRBV6-1,TRBJ2-2,few,-,TGTGCCAGCAGTGAGGCTACACAGAACACCGGGGAGCTGTTTTTT,CASSEATQNTGELFF
TRBV18,TRBJ2-7,few,-,TGTGCCAGCTCACACTCGCCCTCAGTGCTCGAGCAGTACTTC,CASSHSPSVLEQYF
TRBV7-3,TRBJ2-7,-,-,TGTGCCAGCAGTCGCTACGGACTTTCCTACGAGCAGTACTTC,CASSRYGLSYEQYF
TRBV12-3/TRBV12-4,TRBJ1-3,many,-,TGTGCCAGCAGTCGGAACTCTGGAAACACCATATATTTT,CASSRNSGNTIYF
TRBV20-1,TRBJ2-4,many,-,TGCAGTGCCAACCCTGGGCTAGCCAAAAACATTCAGTACTTC,CSANPGLAKNIQYF
TRBV12-3/TRBV12-4,TRBJ1-1,-,-,TGTGCCAGCAACAGCCACACTGAAGCTTTCTTT,CASNSHTEAFF
TRBV24-1,TRBJ1-1,-,TRBD1,TGTGCCACCAGTGACTCCTCGACAGGGAGGCTGGGGGAAGCTTTCTTT,CATSDSSTGRLGEAFF
TRBV2,TRBJ2-3,-,TRBD1,TGTGCCAGCAGTGAAGCAGGGGGCGGCACAGATACGCAGTATTTT,CASSEAGGGTDTQYF
TRBV29-1,TRBJ1-1,few,-,TGCAGCGTTGTTAGGGCTATGAACACTGAAGCTTTCTTT,CSVVRAMNTEAFF
TRBV2,TRBJ1-4,-,-,TGTGCCAGCACCGAGGGGGGGAGTGAAAAACTGTTTTTT,CASTEGGSEKLFF
TRBV24-1,TRBJ2-1,-,-,TGTGCCACCAGTGATTTCGTTGGTTGGACCCAGTTCTTC,CATSDFVGWTQFF
TRBV11-3,TRBJ2-2,few,TRBD2,TGTGCCAGCAGCAAACTAGCGGGAGGAGCCGGGGAGCTGTTTTTT,CASSKLAGGAGELFF
TRBV2,TRBJ2-2,-,-,TGTGCCAGCAGTGACAGGAGGAGCACCGGGGAGCTGTTTTTT,CASSDRRSTGELFF
TRBV5-1,TRBJ2-5,-,TRBD2,TGCGCCAGCAGCTTGGGGCTAGCGGGAGGCCTTCCGTACCAAGAGACCCAGTACTTC,CASSLGLAGGLPYQETQYF
TRBV20-1,TRBJ2-2,-,-,TGCAGTGCTAGACCCGGGACGGTGGGGACCGGGGAGCTGTTTTTT,CSARPGTVGTGELFF
TRBV7-9,TRBJ1-1,few,TRBD1,TGTGCCAGCGGCCTTTACAGGGGGCTGGGCACTGAAGCTTTCTTT,CASGLYRGLGTEAFF
TRBV11-2,TRBJ2-1,-,TRBD2,TGTGCCAGCAGCTTCAACGCGGGGGTGATGTACAATGAGCAGTTCTTC,CASSFNAGVMYNEQFF
TRBV9,TRBJ2-3,-,-,TGTGCCAGCAGCCAGCTGGGGGATTACACAGATACGCAGTATTTT,CASSQLGDYTDTQYF
TRBV20-1,TRBJ1-1,few,-,TGCAGTGTTATGCCAGGGACCACTGAAGCTTTCTTT,CSVMPGTTEAFF
TRBV12-3/TRBV12-4,TRBJ2-2,-,TRBD1,TGTGCCAGCAGTTTAGAGACAGGGGATACCGGGGAGCTGTTTTTT,CASSLETGDTGELFF
TRBV4-1,TRBJ2-1,-,-,TGCGCCAGCAGCCAGGGACTGACCGATTACAATGAGCAGTTCTTC,CASSQGLTDYNEQFF
TRBV5-1,TRBJ1-1,-,-,TGCGCCAGCAGCAACAAGGGTGGGTTGACTGAAGCTTTCTTT,CASSNKGGLTEAFF